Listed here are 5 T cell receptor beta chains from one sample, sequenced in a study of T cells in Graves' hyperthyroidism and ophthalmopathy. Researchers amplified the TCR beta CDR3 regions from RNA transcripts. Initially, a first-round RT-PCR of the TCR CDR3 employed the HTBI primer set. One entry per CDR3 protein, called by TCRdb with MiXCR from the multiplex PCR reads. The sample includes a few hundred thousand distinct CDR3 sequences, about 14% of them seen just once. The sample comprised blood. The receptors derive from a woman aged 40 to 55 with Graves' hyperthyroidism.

The CDR3 bases are TGTGCCAGCAGTCCACTCCTTAAAGGGACAGGGAACACCGGGGAGCTGTTTTTT. Amino acid sequence: CASSPLLKGTGNTGELFF. The chain recombines TRBV12-3 or TRBV12-4 with TRBJ2-2; 8 positions match TRBD1. Trimming removed 5 bases from V and 1 base from J; junction bases left unmatched: 12. This CDR3 has 18 residues.

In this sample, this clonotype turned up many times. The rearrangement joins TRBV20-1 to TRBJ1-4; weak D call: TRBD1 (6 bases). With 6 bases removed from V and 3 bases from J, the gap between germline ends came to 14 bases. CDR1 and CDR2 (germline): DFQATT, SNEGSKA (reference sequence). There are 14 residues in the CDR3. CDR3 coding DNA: TGCAGTGCCGAGAGGGGGACGGCTAATGAAAAACTGTTTTTT. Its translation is CSAERGTANEKLFF.

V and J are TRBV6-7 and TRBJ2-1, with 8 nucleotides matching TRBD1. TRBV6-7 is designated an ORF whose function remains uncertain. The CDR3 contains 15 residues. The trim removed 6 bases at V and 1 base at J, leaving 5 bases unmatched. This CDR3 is CASSRRQGSYNEQFF. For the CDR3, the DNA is TGTGCCAGCAGCCGACGACAGGGGTCCTACAATGAGCAGTTCTTC.

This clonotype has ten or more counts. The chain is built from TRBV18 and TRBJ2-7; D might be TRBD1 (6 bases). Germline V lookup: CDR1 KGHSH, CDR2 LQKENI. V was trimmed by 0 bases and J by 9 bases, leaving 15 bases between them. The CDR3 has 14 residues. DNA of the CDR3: TGTGCCAGCTCACCACCGACACAGGGCTCCGGGCAGTACTTC. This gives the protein CASSPPTQGSGQYF.

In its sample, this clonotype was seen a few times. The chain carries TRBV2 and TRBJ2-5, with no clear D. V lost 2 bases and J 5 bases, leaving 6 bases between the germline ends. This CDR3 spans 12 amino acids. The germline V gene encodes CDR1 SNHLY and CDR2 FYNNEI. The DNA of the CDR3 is TGTGCCAGCAGTGAATTGTCGGAGACCCAGTACTTC. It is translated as CASSELSETQYF.